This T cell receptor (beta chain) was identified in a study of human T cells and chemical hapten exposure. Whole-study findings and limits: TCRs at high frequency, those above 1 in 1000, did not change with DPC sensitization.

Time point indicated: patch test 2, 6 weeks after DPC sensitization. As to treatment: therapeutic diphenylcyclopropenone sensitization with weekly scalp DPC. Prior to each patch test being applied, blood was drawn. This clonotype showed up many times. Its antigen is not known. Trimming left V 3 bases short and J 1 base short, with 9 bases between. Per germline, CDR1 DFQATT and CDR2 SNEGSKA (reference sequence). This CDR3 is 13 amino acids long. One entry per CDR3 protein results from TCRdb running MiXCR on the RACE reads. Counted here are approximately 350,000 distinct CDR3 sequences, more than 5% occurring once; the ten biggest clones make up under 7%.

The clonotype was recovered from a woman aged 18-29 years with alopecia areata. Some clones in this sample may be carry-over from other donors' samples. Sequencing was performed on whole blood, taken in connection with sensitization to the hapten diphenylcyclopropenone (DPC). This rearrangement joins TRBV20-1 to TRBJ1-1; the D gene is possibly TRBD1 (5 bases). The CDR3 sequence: CSASHTGNTEAFF. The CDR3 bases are TGCAGTGCTAGCCACACAGGGAACACTGAAGCTTTCTTT.